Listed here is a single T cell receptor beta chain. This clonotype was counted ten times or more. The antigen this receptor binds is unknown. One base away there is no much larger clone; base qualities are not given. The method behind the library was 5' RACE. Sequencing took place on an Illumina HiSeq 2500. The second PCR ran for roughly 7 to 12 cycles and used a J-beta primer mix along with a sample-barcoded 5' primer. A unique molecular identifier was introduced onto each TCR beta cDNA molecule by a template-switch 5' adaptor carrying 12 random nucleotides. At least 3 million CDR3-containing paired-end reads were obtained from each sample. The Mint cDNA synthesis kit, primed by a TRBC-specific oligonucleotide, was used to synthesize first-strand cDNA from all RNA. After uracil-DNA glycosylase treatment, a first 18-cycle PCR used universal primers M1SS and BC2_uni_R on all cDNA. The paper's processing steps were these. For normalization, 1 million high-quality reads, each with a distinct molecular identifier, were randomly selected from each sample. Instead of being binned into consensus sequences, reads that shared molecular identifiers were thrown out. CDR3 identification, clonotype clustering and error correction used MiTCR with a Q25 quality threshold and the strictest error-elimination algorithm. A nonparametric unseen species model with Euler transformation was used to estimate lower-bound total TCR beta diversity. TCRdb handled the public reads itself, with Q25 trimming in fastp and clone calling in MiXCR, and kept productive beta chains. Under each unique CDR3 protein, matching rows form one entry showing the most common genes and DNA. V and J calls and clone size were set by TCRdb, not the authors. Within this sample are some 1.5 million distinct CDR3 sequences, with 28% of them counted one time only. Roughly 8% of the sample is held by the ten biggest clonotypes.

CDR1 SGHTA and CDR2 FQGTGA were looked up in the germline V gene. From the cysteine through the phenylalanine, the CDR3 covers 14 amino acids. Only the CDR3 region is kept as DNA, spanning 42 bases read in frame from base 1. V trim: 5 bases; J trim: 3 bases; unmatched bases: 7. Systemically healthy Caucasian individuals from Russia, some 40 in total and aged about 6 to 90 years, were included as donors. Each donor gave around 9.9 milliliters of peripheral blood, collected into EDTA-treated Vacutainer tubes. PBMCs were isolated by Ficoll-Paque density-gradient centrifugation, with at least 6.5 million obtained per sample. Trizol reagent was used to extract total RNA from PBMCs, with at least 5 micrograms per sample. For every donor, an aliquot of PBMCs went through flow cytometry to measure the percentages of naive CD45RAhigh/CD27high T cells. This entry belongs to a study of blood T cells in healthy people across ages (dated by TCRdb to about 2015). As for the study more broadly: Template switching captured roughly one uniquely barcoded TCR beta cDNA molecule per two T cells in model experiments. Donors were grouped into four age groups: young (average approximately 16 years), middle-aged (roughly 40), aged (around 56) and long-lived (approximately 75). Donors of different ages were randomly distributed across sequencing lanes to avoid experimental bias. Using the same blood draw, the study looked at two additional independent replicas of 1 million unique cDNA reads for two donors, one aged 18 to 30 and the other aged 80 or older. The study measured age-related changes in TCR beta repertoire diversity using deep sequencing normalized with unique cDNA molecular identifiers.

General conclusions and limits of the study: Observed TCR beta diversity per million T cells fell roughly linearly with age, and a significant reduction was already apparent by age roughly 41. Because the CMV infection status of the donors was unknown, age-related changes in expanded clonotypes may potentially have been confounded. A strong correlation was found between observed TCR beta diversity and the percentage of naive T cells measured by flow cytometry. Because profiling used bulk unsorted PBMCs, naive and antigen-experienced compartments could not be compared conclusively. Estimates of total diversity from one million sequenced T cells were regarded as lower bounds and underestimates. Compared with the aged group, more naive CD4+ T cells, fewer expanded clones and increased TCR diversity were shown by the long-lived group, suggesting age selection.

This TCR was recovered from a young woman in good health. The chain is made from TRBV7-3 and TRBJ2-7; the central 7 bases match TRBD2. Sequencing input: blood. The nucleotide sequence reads TGTGCCAGCAGCGGGGGGGGACTCCACTACGAGCAGTACTTC. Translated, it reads CASSGGGLHYEQYF.